The 2 T cell receptor beta chains below come from one sample, sequenced in a study of blood T cell repertoires in COVID-19. The data were produced by immunoSEQ multiplex PCR, yet TCRdb's version contains in-frame clones alone and is incomplete. The table has approximately 240,000 clones, roughly 80% seen once. The sequencing sample was made of peripheral blood. The source of these receptors is a woman over 75 with active or convalescent COVID-19.

V gene TRBV7-8 combines with J gene TRBJ1-6; D is undetermined. The CDR3 is made up of 15 amino acids. Deletions cut 5 bases from V and 6 bases from J, with 14 bases between. Germline V gene data show CDR1 as SGHVS and CDR2 as FQNEAQ. CDR3 in amino acids: CASSLRTVGNSPLHF. Here the CDR3 DNA reads TGTGCCAGCAGCCTCAGGACTGTTGGTAATTCACCCCTCCACTTT.

The rearrangement joins TRBV24-1 to TRBJ1-4; a weak D match, TRBD1 (6 bases). Trimming took off 4 bases at V and 10 bases at J, with 12 bases between the two ends. The germline gives CDR1 KGHDR, CDR2 SFDVKD. The CDR3 has 13 amino acids. CDR3 sequence reads: CATSETPRGKLFF. CDR3 coding DNA: TGTGCCACCAGTGAAACACCCAGGGGAAAACTGTTTTTT.